Below, 32 T cell receptor beta chains from the same sample are listed, as sequenced in a study of shared clonotypes between healthy human individuals (dated by TCRdb to the early 2020s). Receptor libraries were prepared by the immunoSEQ multiplex PCR assay. Entries here come from immuneACCESS through TCRdb and include only in-frame sequences with V and J called. Some clones fail to appear in such tables; in the studies checked, an unresolved V gene covers under half of the shortfall, and the cause of the remainder is unknown. In this sample the table shows 850,000 to 1,100,000 clones, 77% of which occur a single time. The ten largest clones add up to approximately 0.95% of the sample. The sequencing sample was made of memory CD4+ T cells from PBMCs. The sample's cell subset or site label is to be understood as: CD45RA-negative fraction. The receptors stem from a man aged 18 to 35 in good health. Some clones in this sample may be carry-over from other donors' samples.

Only one count was recorded for this clone. This chain uses TRBV27 with TRBJ1-1, with TRBD1 matching over 11 bases. This CDR3 has 15 residues. The germline CDR1 and CDR2 sequences are MNHEY and SMNVEV (reference sequence). The V and J ends lost 4 bases and 7 bases, in that order; junction bases with no gene match: 8. The CDR3 sequence is CASSSQGQGAGEAFF. CDR3 bases: TGTGCCAGCAGTTCCCAAGGACAGGGGGCGGGTGAAGCTTTCTTT.

The genes are TRBV15 and TRBJ1-4; D not certain. Germline V gene lookup returns CDR1 LNHNV and CDR2 YYDKDF (reference sequence). CDR3 length: 12 residues. The V end was cut by 3 bases, the J end by 8 bases, with 7 bases between. CDR3 coding DNA: TGTGCCACCAGCAGTAGATACGAAAAACTGTTTTTT. It yields the protein CATSSRYEKLFF. Full variable domain (remainder filled in from reference TRBV15 and TRBJ1-4): DAMVIQNPRYQVTQFGKPVTLSCSQTLNHNVMYWYQQKSSQAPKLLFHYYDKDFNNEADTPDNFQSRRPNTSFCFLDIRSPGLGDTAMYLCATSSRYEKLFFGSGTQLSVL.

V usage is TRBV29-1 and J usage is TRBJ2-1, with TRBD2 identical over 8 bases. Germline CDR1 SQVTM, CDR2 ANQGSEA. The CDR3 spans 14 residues. The CDR3 protein is CTVWREVIKHEQFF. CDR3 coding DNA: TGCACCGTCTGGCGGGAGGTGATTAAACATGAGCAGTTCTTC.

The chain employs TRBV9 and TRBJ2-2; tentative D call: TRBD1 (5 bases). This CDR3 region has 14 residues. Trimming shortened V by 1 base and J by 6 bases, and 10 bases separated the two germline ends. The germline CDR1 and CDR2 sequences are SGDLS and YYNGEE. The CDR3 region has the DNA TGTGCCAGCAGCGTATGGGGCGAGGCCGGGGAGCTGTTTTTT. Translation gives CASSVWGEAGELFF.

The chain is built from TRBV7-2 and TRBJ1-2; TRBD1 matches at 9 bases. The CDR3 is 14 residues long. J gave up 4 bases and V 2 bases, and 2 bases lay outside the gene matches. The V gene's germline CDR1 is SGHTA and CDR2 FQGNSA. CDR3 bases: TGTGCCAGCAGCTTAAGGACAGGGGTCTATGGCTACACCTTC. This gives the protein CASSLRTGVYGYTF.

DNA for the CDR3: TGTGCCTGGAGTGAGACCGGTGAGCAGTTCTTC. Translated, it gives CAWSETGEQFF. The rearrangement links TRBV30 to TRBJ2-1; D not resolved. The CDR3 consists of 11 residues. V was clipped by 1 base and J by 9 bases, with 7 bases between them. The V gene's germline CDR1 is GTSNPN and CDR2 SVGIG (reference sequence).

This clone turned up a few times. The CDR3 protein is CASSLISGVGTQYF. The CDR3 nucleotides read TGTGCCAGCAGCTTAATTTCGGGAGTGGGGACCCAGTACTTC. The rearrangement links TRBV7-8 to TRBJ2-5; D possibly corresponds to TRBD2 (6 bases). V lost 2 bases, J lost 7 bases, and 14 bases lay in between. Germline V gene lookup returns CDR1 SGHVS and CDR2 FQNEAQ. CDR3 length: 14 amino acids.

CDR3: CASSFGQGKYGYTF. In nucleotides, the CDR3 is TGCGCCAGCAGCTTCGGACAGGGGAAGTATGGCTACACCTTC. The chain has TRBV5-1 and TRBJ1-2; the match to TRBD1 covers 9 bases. After removal of 2 bases from V and 5 bases from J, the junction contained 4 bases not matched to a gene. This CDR3 is 14 amino acids long. From germline, CDR1 is SGHRS and CDR2 YFSETQ.

The rearrangement uses TRBV29-1 and TRBJ2-3; maybe TRBD2 (6 bases). Trimming removed 3 bases from V and 4 bases from J, with 14 bases in between. The germline V gene has CDR1 SQVTM and CDR2 ANQGSEA. This CDR3 region has 14 residues. The CDR3 loop is CSVEVGGVADTQYF. For the CDR3, the DNA is TGCAGCGTTGAGGTTGGCGGGGTGGCAGATACGCAGTATTTT.

The CDR3 bases are TGTGCCAGCAGCTTTTCCTGGGCTAGCCGAGAGACCCAGTACTTC. This sequence encodes CASSFSWASRETQYF. The chain employs TRBV7-6 and TRBJ2-5; D might be TRBD2 (5 bases). Germline assignment: CDR1 SGHVS and CDR2 FNYEAQ. V was pared by 3 bases and J by 4 bases, with 15 bases between. The CDR3 extends over 15 amino acids.

This clone has only a few counts. Other DNA sequences in the same sample also yield this CDR3. The rearrangement uses TRBV7-9 and TRBJ2-7, with 10 bases aligning to TRBD2. The CDR3 consists of 14 residues. The V and J ends lost 4 bases and 3 bases, in that order; junction bases with no gene match: 3. Germline V CDR1 and CDR2: SEHNR, FQNEAQ (reference sequence). CDR3 residues: CASSSGLAVYEQYF. Written as DNA, the CDR3 is TGTGCCAGCAGCTCCGGACTAGCGGTCTACGAGCAGTACTTC. Based on the CDR3 plus reference TRBV7-9 and TRBJ2-7, the full variable domain is DTGVSQNPRHKITKRGQNVTFRCDPISEHNRLYWYRQTLGQGPEFLTYFQNEAQLEKSRLLSDRFSAERPKGSFSTLEIQRTEQGDSAMYLCASSSGLAVYEQYFGPGTRLTVT.

V is TRBV1 and J is TRBJ1-6. TRBV1 is a recognized pseudogene. The CDR3 is 14 amino acids. DNA for the CDR3: TGCACCACCGCGGGGCCAGCCACAAATTCACCCCTCCACTTT. As protein: CTTAGPATNSPLHF.

V gene TRBV5-1 combines with J gene TRBJ1-1, with D perhaps matching TRBD1 (5 bases). V was trimmed by 0 bases and J by 0 bases, leaving 12 bases between them. CDR3 length equals 16 residues. Germline CDR1 is SGHRS and CDR2 is YFSETQ. CDR3: CASSLGGMGVNTEAFF. For the CDR3, the DNA is TGCGCCAGCAGCTTGGGAGGGATGGGGGTGAACACTGAAGCTTTCTTT. Variable domain in full (rest from reference TRBV5-1 and TRBJ1-1): KAGVTQTPRYLIKTRGQQVTLSCSPISGHRSVSWYQQTPGQGLQFLFEYFSETQRNKGNFPGRFSGRQFSNSRSEMNVSTLELGDSALYLCASSLGGMGVNTEAFFGQGTRLTVV.

The chain joins TRBV18 to TRBJ2-7; maybe TRBD1 (6 bases). The germline CDR1 and CDR2 sequences are KGHSH and LQKENI. The ends were cut back, 5 bases at V and 0 bases at J, with 8 bases in the middle. The CDR3 is 13 amino acids. CDR3 nucleotide sequence: TGTGCCAGCTCATTGGACAGCTCCTACGAGCAGTACTTC. Residues: CASSLDSSYEQYF.

The chain recombines TRBV7-3 with TRBJ2-1, with D possibly TRBD2 on 6 matching bases. Per germline, CDR1 SGHTA and CDR2 FQGTGA. The CDR3 has 18 amino acids. The ends were cut back, 4 bases at V and 0 bases at J, with 19 bases in the middle. The CDR3 region has the DNA TGTGCCAGCAGCTCCCGCGGAGGGCCTTACAGCTCCTACAATGAGCAGTTCTTC. Residues: CASSSRGGPYSSYNEQFF.

This clone was seen once. Other nucleotide sequences in the sample specify the same CDR3. V gene TRBV5-4 combines with J gene TRBJ2-3; TRBD2 matches 8 bases. CDR1 is SGHNT and CDR2 is YYREEE in the germline V gene (reference sequence). The CDR3 runs 15 residues. Trimming took 5 bases from V and 0 from J; bases not matched to a gene: 5. CDR3 residues: CASRPTSGSTDTQYF. The CDR3 nucleotides are TGTGCCAGCAGGCCTACTAGCGGCAGCACAGATACGCAGTATTTT.

J is TRBJ2-4 and V is TRBV5-1; D gene unclear. The germline V gene has CDR1 SGHRS and CDR2 YFSETQ. The CDR3 contains 15 residues. V lost 5 bases and J 5 bases, leaving 17 bases between the germline ends. Here the CDR3 reads CASRRDARYENIQYF. CDR3 DNA: TGCGCCAGCAGACGCGACGCCAGGTACGAAAACATTCAGTACTTC. The full variable domain, its missing parts supplied by reference TRBV5-1 and TRBJ2-4, is KAGVTQTPRYLIKTRGQQVTLSCSPISGHRSVSWYQQTPGQGLQFLFEYFSETQRNKGNFPGRFSGRQFSNSRSEMNVSTLELGDSALYLCASRRDARYENIQYFGAGTRLSVL.

The chain couples TRBV4-2 to TRBJ2-6; 9 nucleotides match TRBD1. The CDR3 extends over 17 amino acids. In germline, CDR1 is LGHNA, CDR2 YNFKEQ. V lost 4 bases and J lost 4; bases outside the gene matches: 8. CDR3 amino acids: CASSPGDRVSGANVLTF. The CDR3 DNA reads as TGTGCCAGCAGCCCAGGGGACAGGGTCTCCGGGGCCAACGTCCTGACTTTC.

The chain couples TRBV7-9 to TRBJ2-7; D tentatively fits TRBD1 or TRBD2 (6 bases each). The CDR3 sequence is 13 residues long. Germline V CDR1 and CDR2: SEHNR, FQNEAQ (reference sequence). V was shortened by 5 bases and J by 5 bases, with 13 bases between the two germline ends. The CDR3 DNA sequence: TGTGCCAGCAGCACCGTCGGGGGCAACGAGCAGTACTTC. Amino acid sequence: CASSTVGGNEQYF.

Comments on this clone: The same CDR3 also results from other DNA sequences found in this sample. The chain has TRBV5-1 and TRBJ2-2; D assignment may be TRBD1 or TRBD2 (5 bases each). Per germline, CDR1 SGHRS and CDR2 YFSETQ. V was shortened by 4 bases and J by 0 bases, with 7 bases between the two germline ends. The CDR3 sequence is 14 residues long. The CDR3, as DNA: TGCGCCAGCAGCCCGGGGCCGAACACCGGGGAGCTGTTTTTT. Residues: CASSPGPNTGELFF.

At least ten counts were recorded for this clone. This rearrangement joins TRBV29-1 to TRBJ1-4; D perhaps matches TRBD1 (5 bases). This CDR3 is 14 amino acids long. Germline CDR1 SQVTM, CDR2 ANQGSEA. Trimming took 6 bases from V and 8 from J, leaving 19 bases between them. The CDR3 loop is CSVTHDSDREKLFF. DNA for the CDR3: TGCAGCGTAACCCACGACAGTGACAGAGAAAAACTGTTTTTT.

This clone occurred a few times. The rearrangement links TRBV6-1 to TRBJ2-7; D uncertain. Trimming took 5 bases from V and 4 from J, leaving 12 bases between them. Germline V lookup: CDR1 MNHNS, CDR2 SASEGT. This CDR3 spans 13 amino acids. The CDR3 coding sequence is TGTGCCAGCAGTTCTCGTGGAGCTTACGAGCAGTACTTC. Translation: CASSSRGAYEQYF.

J is TRBJ1-2 and V is TRBV5-1; 7 bases map to TRBD1. The length of the CDR3 is 14 residues. The V gene's germline CDR1 is SGHRS and CDR2 YFSETQ. J was trimmed by 5 bases and V by 4 bases; bases with no gene match: 8. The CDR3 sequence: CASSPGQLGYGYTF. CDR3 nucleotides: TGCGCCAGCAGCCCGGGACAGCTTGGGTATGGCTACACCTTC.

The rearrangement uses TRBV30 and TRBJ2-7; D is ambiguous. The CDR3 totals 11 residues. Trimming stripped 1 base from V and 4 bases from J, with 5 bases between. CDR1 and CDR2 from the germline V gene are GTSNPN and SVGIG (reference sequence). CDR3 protein: CAWSDRYEQYF. Written as DNA, the CDR3 is TGTGCCTGGAGTGACAGATACGAGCAGTACTTC.

The rearrangement joins TRBV6-6 to TRBJ1-5, with D perhaps TRBD1 (5 bases). Trimming shortened V by 2 bases and J by 5 bases, and 13 bases separated the two germline ends. In germline, CDR1 is MNHNY, CDR2 SVGAGI (reference sequence). This CDR3 is 15 amino acids long. CDR3 sequence (DNA): TGTGCCAGCAGTTACGACTATAAGGGACATCAGCCCCAGCATTTT. Translation: CASSYDYKGHQPQHF.

The chain uses TRBV9 and TRBJ1-1; D remains unclear. The CDR3 loop spans 13 amino acids. Germline loops: CDR1 SGDLS, CDR2 YYNGEE. V was pared by 4 bases and J by 5 bases, with 12 bases between. Written as DNA, the CDR3 is TGTGCCAGCAGCCTCGGGCGAGGGACTGAAGCTTTCTTT. This encodes CASSLGRGTEAFF.

The J gene is TRBJ1-5, the V gene TRBV5-5, with D possibly being TRBD1 (5 bases). V was shortened by 4 bases and J by 4 bases, with 12 bases between the two germline ends. Germline V gene data show CDR1 as SGHKS and CDR2 as YYEKEE (reference sequence). This CDR3 has 14 residues. In DNA form, the CDR3 reads TGTGCCAGCAGCCAAACCGGGGGGAATCAGCCCCAGCATTTT. Its protein product is CASSQTGGNQPQHF.

This clone was seen more than once but under ten times. CDR3 sequence: CASRPGQGRSGANVLTF. The CDR3 DNA is TGTGCCAGCAGACCGGGACAGGGCCGATCTGGGGCCAACGTCCTGACTTTC. The chain carries TRBV2 and TRBJ2-6; 9 bases align to TRBD1. Per germline, CDR1 SNHLY and CDR2 FYNNEI. The J segment lost 1 base and the V segment lost 6 bases, leaving 7 bases of the junction unmatched. CDR3 length: 17 residues.

This clone was seen once. The chain uses TRBV5-1 and TRBJ2-1, with TRBD2 matching over 10 bases. CDR3 length equals 18 residues. V lost 0 bases, J lost 2 bases, and 8 bases stayed unmatched. The germline CDR1 and CDR2 sequences are SGHRS and YFSETQ. The CDR3 nucleotides read TGCGCCAGCAGCTTGGGCCCAGTAGCGGGGGGAGCCTACAATGAGCAGTTCTTC. Its protein is CASSLGPVAGGAYNEQFF.

This clone was counted between two and nine times. Other DNA sequences in the same sample also yield this CDR3. The chain combines TRBV18 with TRBJ1-5; 10 bases are shared with TRBD1. The CDR3 is 14 residues long. Trimming took 3 bases from V and 4 from J; bases not matched to a gene: 0. CDR1 is KGHSH, CDR2 LQKENI, per germline. CDR3 nucleotide sequence: TGTGCCAGCTCACCGGGACAGGGGAATCAGCCCCAGCATTTT. Its protein product is CASSPGQGNQPQHF.

The CDR3: CASTKDVMNTEAFF. Written as DNA, the CDR3 is TGTGCCAGCACCAAGGACGTAATGAACACTGAAGCTTTCTTT. The chain couples TRBV9 to TRBJ1-1; no clear D. The CDR3 contains 14 residues. The V gene's germline CDR1 is SGDLS and CDR2 YYNGEE. Trimming pared 6 bases from V and 0 bases from J, leaving 12 bases between.

The chain carries TRBV10-3 and TRBJ1-2; D unresolved. V was cut by 7 bases and J by 2 bases, with 14 bases left in between. CDR3 length equals 14 residues. Germline V gene data show CDR1 as ENHRY and CDR2 as SYGVKD. The CDR3 protein is CAIKLNLDNYGYTF. As DNA, the CDR3 is TGTGCCATCAAGCTAAATCTGGACAACTATGGCTACACCTTC.